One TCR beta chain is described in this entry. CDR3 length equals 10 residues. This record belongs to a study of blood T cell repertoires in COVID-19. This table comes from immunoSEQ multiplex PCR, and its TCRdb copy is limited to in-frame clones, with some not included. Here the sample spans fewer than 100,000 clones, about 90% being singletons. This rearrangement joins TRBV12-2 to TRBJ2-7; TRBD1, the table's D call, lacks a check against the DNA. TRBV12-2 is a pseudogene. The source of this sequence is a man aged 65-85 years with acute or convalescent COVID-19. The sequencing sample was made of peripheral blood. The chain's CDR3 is CASRGAGEYV. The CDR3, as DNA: TGTGCAAGTCGCGGGGCAGGAGAGTACGTC.